This T cell receptor (beta chain) was sequenced in a study of response to subunit inactivated influenza vaccine. The study's findings and limits: It was suggested by the authors that few new T cells are recruited by each seasonal influenza vaccination.

A remark on this clonotype: The target antigen is unknown.

Each CDR3 protein gets one entry after TCRdb re-called the RT-PCR reads with MiXCR. The sample includes about 190,000 distinct CDR3 sequences, around 15% of them seen just once. CDR1 and CDR2 (germline): LNHDA, SQIVND (reference sequence). The CDR3 sequence is 15 residues long. The V end lost 0 bases, the J end lost 0 bases, and 8 bases lay between the germline ends. The chain couples TRBV19 to TRBJ1-2; D is undetermined. The receptor was derived from a middle-aged man who received an inactivated influenza vaccine. Sequencing was performed on CD8+ T cells sorted from PBMCs, taken 5 days after vaccination. The DNA of the CDR3 is TGTGCCAGTAGTATAGATTGGATAGCTAACTATGGCTACACCTTC. Residues: CASSIDWIANYGYTF.